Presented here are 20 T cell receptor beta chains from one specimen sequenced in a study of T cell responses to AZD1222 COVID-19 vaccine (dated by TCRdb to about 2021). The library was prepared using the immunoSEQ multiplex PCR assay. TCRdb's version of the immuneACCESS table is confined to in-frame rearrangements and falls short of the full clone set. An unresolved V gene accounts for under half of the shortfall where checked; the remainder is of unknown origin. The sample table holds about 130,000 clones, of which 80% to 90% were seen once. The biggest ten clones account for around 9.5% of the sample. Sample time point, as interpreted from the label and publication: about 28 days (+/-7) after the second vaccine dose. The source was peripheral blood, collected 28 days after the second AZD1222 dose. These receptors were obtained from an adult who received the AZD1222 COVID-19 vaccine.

The chain's CDR3 is CASSQRTANTGELFF. Written as DNA, the CDR3 is TGTGCCAGCAGCCAGAGGACAGCGAACACCGGGGAGCTGTTTTTT. The chain has TRBV3-1 (or the pseudogene TRBV3-2) and TRBJ2-2; D may be TRBD1 (6 bases). V was trimmed by 3 bases and J by 0 bases, leaving 8 bases between them. This CDR3 is 15 amino acids long. Germline values: CDR1 LGHDT, CDR2 YNNKEL (reference sequence).

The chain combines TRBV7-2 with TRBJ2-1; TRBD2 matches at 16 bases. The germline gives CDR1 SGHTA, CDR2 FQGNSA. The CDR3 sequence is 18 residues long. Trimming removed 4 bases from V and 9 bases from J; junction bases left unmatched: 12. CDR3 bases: TGTGCCAGCAGCTCCCCCTGGGGGACTAGCGGGGGGGCTACTGAGCAGTTCTTC. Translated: CASSSPWGTSGGATEQFF.

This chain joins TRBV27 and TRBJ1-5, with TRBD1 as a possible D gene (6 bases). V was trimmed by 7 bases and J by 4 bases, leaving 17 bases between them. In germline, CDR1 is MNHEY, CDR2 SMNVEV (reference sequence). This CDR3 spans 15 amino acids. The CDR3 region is CASTPWGGGNQPQHF. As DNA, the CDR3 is TGTGCCAGCACCCCCTGGGGGGGCGGGAATCAGCCCCAGCATTTT.

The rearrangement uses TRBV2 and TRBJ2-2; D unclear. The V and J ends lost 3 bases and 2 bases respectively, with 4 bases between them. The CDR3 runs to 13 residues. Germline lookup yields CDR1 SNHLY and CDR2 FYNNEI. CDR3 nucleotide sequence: TGTGCCAGCAGTGAGCCAAACACCGGGGAGCTGTTTTTT. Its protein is CASSEPNTGELFF.

This chain's CDR3 is CASSQVGTSNTEAFF. In DNA form, the CDR3 reads TGCGCCAGCAGCCAAGTCGGAACGTCGAACACTGAAGCTTTCTTT. The rearrangement uses TRBV4-3 and TRBJ1-1, with unresolved D. Germline CDR1 and CDR2: LGHNA and YSLEER. The CDR3 has 15 amino acids. Between the trimmed V and J ends, which lost 1 base and 1 base, there was a span of 10 bases.

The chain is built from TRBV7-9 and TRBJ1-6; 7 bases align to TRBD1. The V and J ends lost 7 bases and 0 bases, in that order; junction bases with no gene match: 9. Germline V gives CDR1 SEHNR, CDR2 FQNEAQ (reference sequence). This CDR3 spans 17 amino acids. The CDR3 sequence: CASTKGGGSSYNSPLHF. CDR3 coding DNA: TGTGCCAGCACCAAAGGGGGCGGAAGCTCCTATAATTCACCCCTCCACTTT.

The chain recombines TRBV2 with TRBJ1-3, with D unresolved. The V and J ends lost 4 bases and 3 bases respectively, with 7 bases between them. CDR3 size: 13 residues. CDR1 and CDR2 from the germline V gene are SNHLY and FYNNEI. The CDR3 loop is CASSGGFGNTIYF. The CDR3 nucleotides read TGTGCCAGCAGTGGAGGGTTTGGAAACACCATATATTTT. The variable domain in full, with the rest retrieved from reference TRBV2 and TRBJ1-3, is EPEVTQTPSHQVTQMGQEVILRCVPISNHLYFYWYRQILGQKVEFLVSFYNNEISEKSEIFDDQFSVERPDGSNFTLKIRSTKLEDSAMYFCASSGGFGNTIYFGEGSWLTVV.

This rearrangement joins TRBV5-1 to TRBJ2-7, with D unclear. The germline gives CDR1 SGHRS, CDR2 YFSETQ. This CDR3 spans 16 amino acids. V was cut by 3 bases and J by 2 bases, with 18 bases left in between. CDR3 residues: CASSSNPGAVAYEQYF. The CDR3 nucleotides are TGCGCCAGCAGCTCCAACCCCGGAGCTGTCGCCTACGAGCAGTACTTC.

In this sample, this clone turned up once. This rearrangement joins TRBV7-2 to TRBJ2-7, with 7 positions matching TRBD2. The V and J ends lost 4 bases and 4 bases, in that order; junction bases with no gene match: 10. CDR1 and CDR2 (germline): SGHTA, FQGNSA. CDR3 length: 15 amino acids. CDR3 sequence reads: CASSSPPWGGYEQYF. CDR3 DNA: TGTGCCAGCAGCTCCCCCCCCTGGGGGGGGTACGAGCAGTACTTC.

The CDR3 loop is CASSFLTGGVGSKQFF. The CDR3 nucleotides are TGTGCCAGTAGCTTCCTGACGGGGGGCGTGGGCTCAAAGCAGTTCTTC. The rearrangement links TRBV19 to TRBJ2-1, with D tentatively TRBD2 (7 bases). The CDR3 runs 16 residues. The V gene lost 6 bases and the J gene lost 11 bases, with 26 bases spanning the gap. CDR1 is LNHDA, CDR2 SQIVND, per germline (reference sequence).

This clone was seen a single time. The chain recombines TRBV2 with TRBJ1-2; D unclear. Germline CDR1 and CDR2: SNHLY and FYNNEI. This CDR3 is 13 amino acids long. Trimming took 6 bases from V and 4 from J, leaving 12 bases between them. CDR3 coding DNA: TGTGCCAGCAGGACGGACGGTCTCTATGGCTACACCTTC. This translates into CASRTDGLYGYTF.

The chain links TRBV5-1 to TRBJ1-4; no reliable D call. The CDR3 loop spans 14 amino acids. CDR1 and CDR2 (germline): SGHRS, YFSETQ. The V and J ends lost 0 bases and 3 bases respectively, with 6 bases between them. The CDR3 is CASSLGSANEKLFF. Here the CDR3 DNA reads TGCGCCAGCAGCTTGGGCTCGGCTAATGAAAAACTGTTTTTT.

CDR3 coding DNA: TGTGCCAGCAGTTTATATCCCCCGGCGGGCAATCAGCCCCAGCATTTT. This translates into CASSLYPPAGNQPQHF. The chain joins TRBV27 to TRBJ1-5; D is undetermined. The germline V and J ends were trimmed by 1 base and 2 bases, with 12 bases remaining between them. Germline lookup yields CDR1 MNHEY and CDR2 SMNVEV (reference sequence). CDR3 size: 16 residues.

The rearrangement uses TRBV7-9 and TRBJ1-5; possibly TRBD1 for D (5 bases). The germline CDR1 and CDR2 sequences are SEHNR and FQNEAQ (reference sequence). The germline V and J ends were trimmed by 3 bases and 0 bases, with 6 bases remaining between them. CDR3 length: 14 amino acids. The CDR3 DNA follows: TGTGCCAGCAGCTTCACAGGTAGCAATCAGCCCCAGCATTTT. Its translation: CASSFTGSNQPQHF.

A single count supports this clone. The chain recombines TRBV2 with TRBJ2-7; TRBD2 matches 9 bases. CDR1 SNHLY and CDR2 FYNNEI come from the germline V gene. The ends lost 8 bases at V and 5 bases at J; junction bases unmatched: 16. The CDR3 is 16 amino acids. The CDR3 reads CASGARGVAGADEQYF. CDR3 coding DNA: TGTGCCAGCGGTGCGAGGGGGGTAGCGGGAGCAGACGAGCAGTACTTC. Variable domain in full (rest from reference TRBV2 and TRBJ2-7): EPEVTQTPSHQVTQMGQEVILRCVPISNHLYFYWYRQILGQKVEFLVSFYNNEISEKSEIFDDQFSVERPDGSNFTLKIRSTKLEDSAMYFCASGARGVAGADEQYFGPGTRLTVT.

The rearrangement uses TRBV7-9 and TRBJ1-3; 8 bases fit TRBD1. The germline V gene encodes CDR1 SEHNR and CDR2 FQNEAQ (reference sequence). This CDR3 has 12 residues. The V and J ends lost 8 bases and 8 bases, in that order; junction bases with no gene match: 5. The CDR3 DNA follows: TGTGCCAGCCAGACAGGGGAAGACACCATATATTTT. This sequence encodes CASQTGEDTIYF.

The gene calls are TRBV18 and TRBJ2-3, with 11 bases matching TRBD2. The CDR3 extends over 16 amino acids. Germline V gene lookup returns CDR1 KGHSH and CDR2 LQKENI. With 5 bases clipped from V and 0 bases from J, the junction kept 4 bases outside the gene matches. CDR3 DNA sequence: TGTGCCAGCTCAACTAGGACTAGCGGGAGCACAGATACGCAGTATTTT. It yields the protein CASSTRTSGSTDTQYF.

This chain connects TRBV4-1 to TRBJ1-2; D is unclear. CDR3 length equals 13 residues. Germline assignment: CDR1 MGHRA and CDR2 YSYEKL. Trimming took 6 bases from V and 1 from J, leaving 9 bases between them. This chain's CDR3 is CASSPGLNYGYTF. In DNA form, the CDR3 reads TGCGCCAGCAGTCCCGGGCTTAACTATGGCTACACCTTC.

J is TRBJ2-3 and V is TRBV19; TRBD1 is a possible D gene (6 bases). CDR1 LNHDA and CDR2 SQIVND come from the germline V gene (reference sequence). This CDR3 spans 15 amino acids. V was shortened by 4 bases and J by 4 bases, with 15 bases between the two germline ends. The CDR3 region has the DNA TGTGCCAGTAGTACAACAGGGATTGGGGCAGATACGCAGTATTTT. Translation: CASSTTGIGADTQYF.

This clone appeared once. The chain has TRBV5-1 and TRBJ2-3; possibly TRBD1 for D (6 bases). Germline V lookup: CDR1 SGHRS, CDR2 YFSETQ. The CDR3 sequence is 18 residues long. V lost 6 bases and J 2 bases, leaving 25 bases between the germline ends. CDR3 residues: CASTPEGTRRIATDTQYF. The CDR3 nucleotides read TGCGCCAGCACCCCGGAAGGGACACGAAGAATCGCCACAGATACGCAGTATTTT.